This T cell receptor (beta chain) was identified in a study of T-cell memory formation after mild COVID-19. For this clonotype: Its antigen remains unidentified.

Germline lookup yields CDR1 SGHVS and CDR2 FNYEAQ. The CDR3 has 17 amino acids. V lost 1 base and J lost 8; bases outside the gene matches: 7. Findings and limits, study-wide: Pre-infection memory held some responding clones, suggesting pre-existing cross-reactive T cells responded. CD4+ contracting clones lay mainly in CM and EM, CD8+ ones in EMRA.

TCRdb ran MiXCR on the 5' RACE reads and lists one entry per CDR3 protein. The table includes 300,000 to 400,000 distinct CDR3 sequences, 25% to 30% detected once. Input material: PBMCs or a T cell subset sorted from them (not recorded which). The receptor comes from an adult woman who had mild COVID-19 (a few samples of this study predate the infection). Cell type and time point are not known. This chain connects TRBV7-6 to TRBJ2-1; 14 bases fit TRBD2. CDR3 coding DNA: TGTGCCAGCAGCTTAGAGGCTGAGACTAGCGGGAGGGATGAGCAGTTCTTC. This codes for CASSLEAETSGRDEQFF. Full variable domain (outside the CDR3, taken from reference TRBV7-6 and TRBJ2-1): GAGVSQSPRYKVTKRGQDVALRCDPISGHVSLYWYRQALGQGPEFLTYFNYEAQQDKSGLPNDRFSAERPEGSISTLTIQRTEQRDSAMYRCASSLEAETSGRDEQFFGPGTRLTVL.